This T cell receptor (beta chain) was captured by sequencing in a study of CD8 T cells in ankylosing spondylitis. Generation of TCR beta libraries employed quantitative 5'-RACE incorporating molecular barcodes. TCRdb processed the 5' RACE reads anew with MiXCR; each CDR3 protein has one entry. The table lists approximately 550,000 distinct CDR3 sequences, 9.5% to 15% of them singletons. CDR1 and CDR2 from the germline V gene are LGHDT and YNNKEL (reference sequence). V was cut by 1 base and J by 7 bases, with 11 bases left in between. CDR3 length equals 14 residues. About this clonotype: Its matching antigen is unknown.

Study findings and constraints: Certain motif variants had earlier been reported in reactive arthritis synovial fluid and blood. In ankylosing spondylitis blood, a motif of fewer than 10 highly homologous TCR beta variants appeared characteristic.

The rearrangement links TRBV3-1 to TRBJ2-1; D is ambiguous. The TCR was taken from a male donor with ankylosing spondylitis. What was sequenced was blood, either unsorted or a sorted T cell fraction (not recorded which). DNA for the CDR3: TGTGCCAGCAGCCAAGTAACCCTTACGAATGAGCAGTTCTTC. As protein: CASSQVTLTNEQFF.